This T cell receptor (beta chain) derives from a study of cytomegalovirus exposure and HLA in healthy donors. Study-level findings and limits: In a later analysis, DRB1 alleles had the most associated TCRs; HLA-C alleles the fewest. Follow-up analysis seemed to connect common viral pathogens with several of the most significant clusters identified.

With V trimmed by 3 bases and J by 5 bases, 4 bases remained unmatched. The CDR3 loop spans 13 amino acids. Germline CDR1 SGHNT, CDR2 YENEEA. The primer mix had 60 Vbeta and 13 Jbeta primers. The repertoire was sequenced with immunoSEQ multiplex PCR; TCRdb's copy has only in-frame clones and lacks some. The sample lists 140,000 to 150,000 clones; approximately 91% were seen once. This clone has a handful of counts. The antigen is unknown. The sequenced sample consisted of PBMCs. The sequence came from a middle-aged woman in good health and CMV-seronegative. This sequence joins TRBV11-3 and TRBJ2-7; 7 positions agree with TRBD2. The CDR3: CASSLGGTDEQYF. In nucleotides, the CDR3 is TGTGCCAGCAGCTTGGGGGGGACGGACGAGCAGTACTTC.